Listed here are 6 T cell receptor beta chains from one sample, sequenced in a study of control samples from healthy donors and cancer patients. Measured with immunoSEQ multiplex PCR; TCRdb has only the in-frame clones, and not every one. The sample lists 150,000 to 200,000 clones, 90% to 95% occurring once. Sequenced material: blood. These receptors all come from a young woman in good health.

V gene TRBV5-5 combines with J gene TRBJ2-1, with D tentatively TRBD1 (5 bases). V lost 4 bases to trimming and J lost 7 bases, with 15 bases between them. This CDR3 has 14 residues. The V gene's germline CDR1 is SGHKS and CDR2 YYEKEE (reference sequence). CDR3 nucleotides: TGTGCCAGCAGCCCTCGCCACCAGGGTAATGAGCAGTTCTTC. Protein product: CASSPRHQGNEQFF.

This chain uses TRBV12-3 or TRBV12-4 with TRBJ1-2; 7 bases align to TRBD1. With V trimmed by 4 bases and J by 10 bases, 6 bases remained unmatched. The CDR3 contains 12 residues. In DNA, the CDR3 is TGTGCCAGCAGTTCCGCGACAGGGCTCTACACCTTC. This sequence encodes CASSSATGLYTF.

The chain is built from TRBV19 and TRBJ1-2; perhaps TRBD1 as D (5 bases). Germline V gene sequence: CDR1 LNHDA, CDR2 SQIVND (reference sequence). The CDR3 is made up of 14 amino acids. V was pared by 3 bases and J by 2 bases, with 10 bases between. CDR3 in amino acids: CASSIGDRNYGYTF. In DNA form, the CDR3 reads TGTGCCAGTAGTATCGGGGACCGCAACTATGGCTACACCTTC.

In this sample, this clone turned up once. The rearrangement uses TRBV5-1 and TRBJ1-4, with a tentative D call TRBD1 (5 bases). This CDR3 has 14 amino acids. The V and J ends lost 4 bases and 0 bases respectively, with 7 bases between them. Looked up from germline, CDR1 is SGHRS and CDR2 is YFSETQ. CDR3 in amino acids: CASSPGATNEKLFF. The CDR3 coding sequence is TGCGCCAGCAGCCCGGGGGCAACTAATGAAAAACTGTTTTTT. The entire variable domain, with the rest obtained from reference TRBV5-1 and TRBJ1-4, is as follows: KAGVTQTPRYLIKTRGQQVTLSCSPISGHRSVSWYQQTPGQGLQFLFEYFSETQRNKGNFPGRFSGRQFSNSRSEMNVSTLELGDSALYLCASSPGATNEKLFFGSGTQLSVL.

This clone occurred once. This rearrangement joins TRBV28 to TRBJ1-3; D not resolved. Trimming left V 4 bases short and J 4 bases short, with 5 bases between. Per the germline V gene, CDR1 is MDHEN and CDR2 is SYDVKM. The CDR3 length is 12 residues. CDR3 bases: TGTGCCAGCAGTTCCTACGGAAACACCATATATTTT. Residues: CASSSYGNTIYF.

V usage is TRBV5-1 and J usage is TRBJ1-1; 7 nucleotides agree with TRBD1. V was clipped by 4 bases and J by 7 bases; unmatched bases: 7. This CDR3 has 13 residues. CDR1 and CDR2 from the germline V gene are SGHRS and YFSETQ. DNA for the CDR3: TGCGCCAGCAGCGCACGACAGGGCAATGAAGCTTTCTTT. Translating gives CASSARQGNEAFF.